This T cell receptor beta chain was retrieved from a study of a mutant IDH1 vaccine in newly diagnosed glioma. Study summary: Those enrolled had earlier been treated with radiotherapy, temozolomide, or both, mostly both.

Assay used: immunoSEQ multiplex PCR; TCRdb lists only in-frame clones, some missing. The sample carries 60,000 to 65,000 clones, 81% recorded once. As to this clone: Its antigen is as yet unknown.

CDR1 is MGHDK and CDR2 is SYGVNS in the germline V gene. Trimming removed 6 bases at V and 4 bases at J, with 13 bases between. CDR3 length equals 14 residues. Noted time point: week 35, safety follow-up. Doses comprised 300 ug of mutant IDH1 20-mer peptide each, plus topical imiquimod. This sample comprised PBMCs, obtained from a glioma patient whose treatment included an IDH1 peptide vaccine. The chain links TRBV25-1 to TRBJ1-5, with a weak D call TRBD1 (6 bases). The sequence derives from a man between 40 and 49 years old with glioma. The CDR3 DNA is TGTGCCAGCAGGGATGGGGGCGCAAATCAGCCCCAGCATTTT. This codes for CASRDGGANQPQHF.